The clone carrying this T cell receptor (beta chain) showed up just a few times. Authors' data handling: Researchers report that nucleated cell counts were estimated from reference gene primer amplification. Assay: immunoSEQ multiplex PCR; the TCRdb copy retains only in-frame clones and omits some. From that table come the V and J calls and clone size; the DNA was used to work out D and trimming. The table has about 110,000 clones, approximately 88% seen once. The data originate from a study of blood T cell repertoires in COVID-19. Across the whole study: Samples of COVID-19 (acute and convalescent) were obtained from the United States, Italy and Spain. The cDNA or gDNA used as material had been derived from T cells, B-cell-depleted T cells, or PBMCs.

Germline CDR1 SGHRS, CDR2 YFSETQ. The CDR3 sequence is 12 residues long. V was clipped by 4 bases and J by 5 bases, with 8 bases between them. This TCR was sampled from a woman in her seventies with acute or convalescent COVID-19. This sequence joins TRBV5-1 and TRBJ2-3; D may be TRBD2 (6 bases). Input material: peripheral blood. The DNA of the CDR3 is TGCGCCAGCAGCCCGGAGGGAGATACGCAGTATTTT. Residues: CASSPEGDTQYF.